This entry is about one TCR beta chain. This clonotype was picked up many times. The antigen it recognizes is unknown. Per-base qualities were not stored, and no clone one base away is much larger. The data originate from a study of early T cells in non-severe SARS-CoV-2 infection (dated by TCRdb to the early 2020s). About the investigation overall: Bulk RNA from unsorted whole blood was used for TCR sequencing, so alpha and beta chains could not be paired. Here is what the overall study found, with its caveats: VDJdb matching was skewed toward anti-spike CD8 responses, so virus-specific expansions were likely underestimated and private and CD4 specificities were missed.

The study was a case-control design nested within a healthcare worker cohort in London, UK, with weekly nasopharyngeal swab PCR tests and blood sampling. Healthcare workers were recruited during the week of the UK lockdown, between 23 and 31 March 2020, and followed weekly for up to about 15 weeks. Receptors were amplified or captured by 5' RACE. The instrument was a NextSeq 500. To correct for sequencing error and PCR bias, the TCR library protocol tagged individual cDNA molecules with unique molecular identifiers. Sequencing covered both TCR alpha and beta chains, and within each sample the abundances of alpha and beta sequences were tightly co-correlated. From the authors' description of their analysis: Decombinator V4 was used to annotate the V gene, J gene and CDR3 of the TCR sequences. Expanded TCRs were defined as changing significantly between any two time points under a Poisson model with p below 0.0001. TCR abundances were normalised to the total number of TCRs sequenced in each sample and reported as counts per million. VDJdb, accessed on 1 November 2021, was searched for TCRs annotated for CMV, EBV and SARS-CoV-2, and TCRs annotated for more than one antigen were excluded. Clones were called with MiXCR by TCRdb after fastp trimmed the public reads at Q25, and only in-frame beta chains were retained. Under each unique CDR3 protein, matching rows form one entry showing the most common genes and DNA. The V and J calls and clone size are TCRdb's, not the authors'. This sample gives over 90,000 distinct CDR3 sequences in total; about an eighth of them show up just once. The ten largest clones take up about 6% of the sample.

The sequenced material came from whole blood. The clonotype comes from an adult who was a healthcare worker with PCR-confirmed SARS-CoV-2 infection or an uninfected control (not recorded which).

The CDR3 region has the sequence CASSPTRETSSREQYF. The sequenced DNA is TGTGCCAGCAGCCCAACCAGAGAGACTAGCTCCCGCGAGCAGTACTTC. This chain joins TRBV11-2 to TRBJ2-7, with 7 bases aligning to TRBD2. The CDR3 goes from the cysteine to the phenylalanine over 16 residues. The only DNA kept is the CDR3, 48 bases in frame from the first base. CDR1 and CDR2, looked up from the germline V gene, are SGHAT and FQNNGV. V loses 5 bases at its end and J loses 6 bases; junction bases beyond the gene matches: 16. Full variable domain (CDR3 extended with the reference TRBV11-2 and TRBJ2-7 proteins): EAGVAQSPRYKIIEKRQSVAFWCNPISGHATLYWYQQILGQGPKLLIQFQNNGVVDDSQLPKDRFSAERLKGVDSTLKIQPAKLEDSAVYLCASSPTRETSSREQYFGPGTRLTVT.